These 2 T cell receptor beta chains originate from one sample sequenced in a study of cytomegalovirus exposure and HLA in healthy donors (dated by TCRdb to about 2017). The library was obtained by the immunoSEQ multiplex PCR assay. For the multiplex PCR, a mixture combining 60 forward primers for TCR Vbeta segments and 13 reverse primers for TCR Jbeta segments was used. What TCRdb holds here is the immuneACCESS table cut down to in-frame rearrangements. Part of the clones is not present; checked against another copy, under half of the missing clones reflect an unresolved V gene, and the others are unexplained. In this sample the table shows about 94,000 clones, over 65% of which occur a single time. Around 4.2% of the sample is held by the ten biggest clonotypes. Sequencing used PBMCs. These receptors came from a man aged 25 to 40 in good health and CMV-seronegative.

The CDR3 is CASSVLTTGVAGELFF. The DNA of the CDR3 is TGTGCCAGCAGCGTCCTGACGACAGGGGTCGCCGGGGAGCTGTTTTTT. The J gene is TRBJ2-2, the V gene TRBV9; TRBD1 agrees at 8 bases. Germline V CDR1 and CDR2: SGDLS, YYNGEE. The CDR3 has 16 amino acids. J lost 6 bases, V lost 2 bases, and 9 bases had no gene match. The complete variable domain, with remaining parts taken from reference TRBV9 and TRBJ2-2, reads DSGVTQTPKHLITATGQRVTLRCSPRSGDLSVYWYQQSLDQGLQFLIQYYNGEERAKGNILERFSAQQFPDLHSELNLSSLELGDSALYFCASSVLTTGVAGELFFGEGSRLTVL.

CDR3 nucleotides: TGCGCCAGCAGCTTTGGGCCCACACACACAGATACGCAGTATTTT. Translation: CASSFGPTHTDTQYF. The rearrangement uses TRBV5-1 and TRBJ2-3; no definite D call. Deletions cut 2 bases from V and 2 bases from J, with 12 bases between. The germline V gene encodes CDR1 SGHRS and CDR2 YFSETQ. The CDR3 sequence is 15 residues long. The full variable domain, in which reference TRBV5-1 and TRBJ2-3 provide the parts outside the CDR3, is KAGVTQTPRYLIKTRGQQVTLSCSPISGHRSVSWYQQTPGQGLQFLFEYFSETQRNKGNFPGRFSGRQFSNSRSEMNVSTLELGDSALYLCASSFGPTHTDTQYFGPGTRLTVL.